Listed below are T cell receptor beta chains from one sample, sequenced in a study of blood T cell repertoires in COVID-19. TCRdb's copy holds only in-frame clones and misses some; the assay was immunoSEQ multiplex PCR. In the table there are about 100,000 clones, 85% to 95% of which are singletons. The sample was peripheral blood. These receptors all come from a man aged 50-59 years with active COVID-19. The CDR3 runs from the conserved cysteine through the conserved F or W. D genes are given only for firm matches. Clone size is stated in some rows and not others, as once, few, many or a class when expanded.

V gene,D gene,J gene,clone size,CDR3 DNA,CDR3 protein
TRBV28,TRBD1,TRBJ1-4,.,TGTGCCAGCATGGGCGCTGACAGGGCAAGCGAAAAACTGTTTTTT,CASMGADRASEKLFF
TRBV28,TRBD1,TRBJ1-2,.,TGTGCCAGCAGCTCAGGGGGCGTCTACTATGGCTACACCTTC,CASSSGGVYYGYTF
TRBV24-1,TRBD2,TRBJ2-3,once,TGTGCCACCAGTGATTTGGGCAGCGGGACTCTGGATACGCAGTATTTT,CATSDLGSGTLDTQYF
TRBV2,TRBD1,TRBJ1-6,.,TGTGCCAGCAGTGACAAGGGACAGAATTCACCCCTCCACTTT,CASSDKGQNSPLHF
TRBV28,.,TRBJ1-1,.,TGTGCCAGCACCCCGACAGGCCAGTGGGCGGAAGCTTTCTTT,CASTPTGQWAEAFF
TRBV5-1,TRBD1,TRBJ2-1,few,TGCGCCAGCAGCATCGGACAGGGGCAAGGAGAGCAGTTCTTC,CASSIGQGQGEQFF
TRBV7-9,.,TRBJ2-7,.,TGTGCCAGCAGCTTAGATGTGGGAGTCAACGAGCAGTACTTC,CASSLDVGVNEQYF
TRBV2,.,TRBJ2-6,.,TGTGCCAGCAGTGTAGGGCTTACAGAGGGTGGGGCCAACGTCCTGACTTTC,CASSVGLTEGGANVLTF
TRBV11-2,.,TRBJ2-3,.,TGTGCCAGCAGCAGGGGCCCAGATACGCAGTATTTT,CASSRGPDTQYF
TRBV6-5,TRBD1,TRBJ1-1,.,TGTGCCAGCAGTACGCAGGGGGGCACTGAAGCTTTCTTT,CASSTQGGTEAFF
TRBV19,TRBD1,TRBJ1-5,once,TGTGCCAGTAGCGGACAGGGGGTTGGTCAGCCCCAGCATTTT,CASSGQGVGQPQHF
TRBV11-2,TRBD2,TRBJ2-2,.,TGTGCCAGCAGCTCCAGACTAGCGGGAGGAACCGGGGAGCTGTTTTTT,CASSSRLAGGTGELFF
TRBV11-2,TRBD1,TRBJ2-3,.,TGTGCCAGCCGACAGGGCATTCTCACAGATACGCAGTATTTT,CASRQGILTDTQYF
TRBV19,.,TRBJ2-6,few,TGTGCCAGTAGTCCCCTCTCTGGGGCCAACGTCCTGACTTTC,CASSPLSGANVLTF
TRBV19,.,TRBJ2-1,few,TGTGCCAGTAGTACCCAGCGGAGCTCCTACAATGAGCAGTTCTTC,CASSTQRSSYNEQFF
TRBV18,.,TRBJ2-7,.,TGTGCCAGCTCACCACAATCGACCTCAGGCGAGCAGTACTTC,CASSPQSTSGEQYF
TRBV28,.,TRBJ1-5,.,TGTGCCAGCAGTTTAGGAGGGTCAACAAATCAGCCCCAGCATTTT,CASSLGGSTNQPQHF
TRBV11-2,.,TRBJ2-7,.,TGTGCCAGCAGCTTACACAGTCAATATCCCTCCGAGCAGTACTTC,CASSLHSQYPSEQYF
TRBV28,TRBD2,TRBJ2-5,.,TGTGCCAGCAGCCTGGGCGTTAGCGGGAGAGGGGTGGTCCAAGAGGCCCAGTACTTC,CASSLGVSGRGVVQEAQYF
TRBV6-1,TRBD1,TRBJ2-7,few,TGTGCCAGCAGTGAAGTTCCAGGGGGCGTCTTTCTCTACGAGCAGTACTTC,CASSEVPGGVFLYEQYF
TRBV6-5,TRBD2,TRBJ2-1,.,TGTGCCAGCAGGTCGGGGCGGGAGTATGGTGAGCAGTTCTTC,CASRSGREYGEQFF
TRBV28,.,TRBJ1-2,once,TGTGCCAGCGCCCCACCAAACCGGGACACCTATGGCTACACCTTC,CASAPPNRDTYGYTF
TRBV30,.,TRBJ2-3,.,TGTGCCTGGAGTGTTTTAGGCAGGACAGATACGCAGTATTTT,CAWSVLGRTDTQYF
TRBV6-5,.,TRBJ2-6,.,TGTGCCAGCACCGTCTCTGGGGCCAACGTCCTGACTTTC,CASTVSGANVLTF
TRBV2,.,TRBJ2-7,.,TGTGCCAGCAGGACCGGGGAACGCGGTGACGACAACTTC,CASRTGERGDDNF
TRBV10-3,.,TRBJ1-1,.,TGTGCCACCAACGGGGAGACTGAAGCTTTCTTT,CATNGETEAFF
TRBV28,TRBD2,TRBJ2-7,once,TGTGCCAGCAGTTTAAGATCTGGGCTAGCGGTTTCCTACGAGCAGTACTTC,CASSLRSGLAVSYEQYF
TRBV5-1,TRBD1,TRBJ1-1,.,TGCGCCAGCAGCCAAGGGAAGACAGGGAGCACTGAAGCTTTCTTT,CASSQGKTGSTEAFF
TRBV9,.,TRBJ1-2,.,TGTGCCAGCAGCGTAGAGTCGGGTGGCTATGGCTACACCTTC,CASSVESGGYGYTF
TRBV19,TRBD1,TRBJ1-5,.,TGTGCCAGTAGTATAAATCTCAGGGGGCATCAGCCCCAGCATTTT,CASSINLRGHQPQHF
TRBV2,.,TRBJ1-2,.,TGTGCCAGCAGTGAAGGGCGGGATGGCTACACCTTC,CASSEGRDGYTF
TRBV9,.,TRBJ1-2,.,TGTGCCAGCAGCGTCGGAACAGGCGGAAGCTATGGCTACACCTTC,CASSVGTGGSYGYTF
TRBV2,.,TRBJ2-1,.,TGTGCCAGCAGTGTCCCACCCGGGGGTGTTAGCTCCTACAATGAGCAGTTCTTC,CASSVPPGGVSSYNEQFF
TRBV2,TRBD2,TRBJ2-1,.,TGTGCCAGCAGTGAATCCAGCGGGAGCTACAATGAGCAGTTCTTC,CASSESSGSYNEQFF
TRBV5-1,.,TRBJ2-3,.,TGCGCCAGCAGCTTCGGTCTAGCGAGCGACTATACGCAGTATTTT,CASSFGLASDYTQYF
TRBV11-2,TRBD1,TRBJ2-7,few,TGTGCCAGCAGCCAAGACAGGGACCACGAGCAGTACTTC,CASSQDRDHEQYF
TRBV21-1,.,TRBJ2-1,.,TGTGCCAGCAGCAAAGAGGAGAAGTCCTACAATGAGCAGTTCTTC,CASSKEEKSYNEQFF